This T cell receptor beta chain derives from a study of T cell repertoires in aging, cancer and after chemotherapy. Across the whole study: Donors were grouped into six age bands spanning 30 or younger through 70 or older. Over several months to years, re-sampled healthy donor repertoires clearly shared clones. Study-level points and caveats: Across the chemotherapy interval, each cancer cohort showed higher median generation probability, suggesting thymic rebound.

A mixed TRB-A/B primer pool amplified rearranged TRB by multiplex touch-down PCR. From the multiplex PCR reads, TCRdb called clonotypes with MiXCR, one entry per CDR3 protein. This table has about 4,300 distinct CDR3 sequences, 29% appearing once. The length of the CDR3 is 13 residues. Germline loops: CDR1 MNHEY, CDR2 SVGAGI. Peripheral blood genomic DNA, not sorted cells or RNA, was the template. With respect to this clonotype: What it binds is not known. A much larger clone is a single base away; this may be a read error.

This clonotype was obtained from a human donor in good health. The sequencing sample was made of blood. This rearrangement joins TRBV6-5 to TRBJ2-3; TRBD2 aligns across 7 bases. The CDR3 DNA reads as TGTACCAGCAGCAAGCGGGGCGCAGATACGCAGTATTTT. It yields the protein CTSSKRGADTQYF.